These 14 T cell receptor beta chains were all obtained from the same sample, sequenced in a study of blood T cell repertoires in COVID-19. The repertoire was sequenced with immunoSEQ multiplex PCR; TCRdb's copy has only in-frame clones and lacks some. The sample lists about 170,000 clones, around 84% seen once, with roughly 15% in the top ten. Sequenced input: peripheral blood. These receptors were taken from a woman aged 70-85 years with COVID-19, enrolled during active disease.

The gene calls are TRBV4-1 and TRBJ1-5; D possibly corresponds to TRBD1 (6 bases). This CDR3 is 15 amino acids long. From germline, CDR1 is MGHRA and CDR2 YSYEKL. With 3 bases removed from V and 8 bases from J, the gap between germline ends came to 17 bases. In DNA, the CDR3 is TGCGCCAGCAGCCAGAACTTACAGGGACTAGAGCCCCAGCATTTT. It specifies CASSQNLQGLEPQHF.

The chain uses TRBV2 and TRBJ1-3; D may be TRBD1 (6 bases). V was cut by 10 bases and J by 0 bases, with 13 bases left in between. This CDR3 region has 14 residues. Germline V lookup: CDR1 SNHLY, CDR2 FYNNEI. CDR3 amino acids: CATPIQGSGNTIYF. For the CDR3, the DNA is TGTGCCACCCCTATACAGGGCTCTGGAAACACCATATATTTT.

There are many counts of this clone. The V gene is TRBV28, the J gene TRBJ1-5; no clear D. CDR3 length: 14 residues. The V end was cut by 6 bases, the J end by 4 bases, with 13 bases between. Germline V gives CDR1 MDHEN, CDR2 SYDVKM. The CDR3 bases are TGTGCCAGCAGCTCTTTTCCTAGAAATCAGCCCCAGCATTTT. It encodes CASSSFPRNQPQHF.

The chain has TRBV7-2 and TRBJ1-5; TRBD1 matches 8 bases. J was trimmed by 3 bases and V by 5 bases; bases with no gene match: 6. CDR3 length equals 15 residues. Germline-derived CDR1 and CDR2 are SGHTA and FQGNSA. The CDR3 DNA is TGTGCCAGCAGCCAGACAGGGGCATTCAATCAGCCCCAGCATTTT. Translated: CASSQTGAFNQPQHF. Together with reference TRBV7-2 and TRBJ1-5, the CDR3 gives the full variable domain: GAGVSQSPSNKVTEKGKDVELRCDPISGHTALYWYRQSLGQGLEFLIYFQGNSAPDKSGLPSDRFSAERTGGSVSTLTIQRTQQEDSAVYLCASSQTGAFNQPQHFGDGTRLSIL.

At least ten counts were recorded for this clone. The genes are TRBV28 and TRBJ1-2; TRBD1 aligns across 7 bases. Germline-derived CDR1 and CDR2 are MDHEN and SYDVKM. The CDR3 sequence is 12 residues long. After removal of 7 bases from V and 4 bases from J, the junction contained 3 bases not matched to a gene. CDR3 in DNA: TGTGCCAGCATTGGGACAGTCTATGGCTACACCTTC. Its protein is CASIGTVYGYTF.

In its sample, this clone was seen once. J is TRBJ2-1 and V is TRBV6-5; a possible D gene is TRBD2 (6 bases). The germline V and J ends were trimmed by 10 bases and 3 bases, with 16 bases remaining between them. Germline loops: CDR1 MNHEY, CDR2 SVGAGI. The CDR3 has 14 amino acids. The CDR3 nucleotides read TGTGCCACAAAGGATAGCGGATTCTACAATGAGCAGTTCTTC. Amino acid sequence: CATKDSGFYNEQFF.

CDR3 amino acids: CAIRASVVGVNNEQFF. In nucleotides, the CDR3 is TGTGCCATCCGTGCCAGTGTTGTGGGAGTTAACAATGAGCAGTTCTTC. The chain combines TRBV10-3 with TRBJ2-1, with D perhaps matching TRBD2 (5 bases). CDR1 is ENHRY, CDR2 SYGVKD, per germline. V gave up 8 bases and J gave up 5 bases, with 22 bases separating them. The CDR3 totals 16 residues.

V usage is TRBV5-1 and J usage is TRBJ1-6; D may be TRBD1 (6 bases). The V and J ends lost 3 bases and 6 bases respectively, with 13 bases between them. In germline, CDR1 is SGHRS, CDR2 YFSETQ. The CDR3 spans 15 residues. The CDR3 coding sequence is TGCGCCAGCAGCTCCTCACAGGGCCCTAATTCACCCCTCCACTTT. Translating gives CASSSSQGPNSPLHF. The full variable domain, its missing parts supplied by reference TRBV5-1 and TRBJ1-6, is KAGVTQTPRYLIKTRGQQVTLSCSPISGHRSVSWYQQTPGQGLQFLFEYFSETQRNKGNFPGRFSGRQFSNSRSEMNVSTLELGDSALYLCASSSSQGPNSPLHFGNGTRLTVT.

This clone was detected a few times. This chain uses TRBV19 with TRBJ1-6; TRBD1 matches at 9 bases. The CDR3 runs to 14 residues. The V gene end was trimmed by 9 bases and the J gene end by 10 bases; junction bases not matched to a gene: 10. CDR1 is LNHDA, CDR2 SQIVND, per germline (reference sequence). The CDR3: CASRTGGVGSPLHF. CDR3 nucleotide sequence: TGTGCCAGCCGAACAGGGGGCGTCGGCTCACCCCTCCACTTT. Complete variable domain (other parts from reference TRBV19 and TRBJ1-6): DGGITQSPKYLFRKEGQNVTLSCEQNLNHDAMYWYRQDPGQGLRLIYYSQIVNDFQKGDIAEGYSVSREKKESFPLTVTSAQKNPTAFYLCASRTGGVGSPLHFGNGTRLTVT.

The J gene is TRBJ1-3, the V gene TRBV27, with 9 bases that match TRBD1. The CDR3 is 15 amino acids. The trim removed 4 bases at V and 4 bases at J, leaving 5 bases unmatched. Per germline, CDR1 MNHEY and CDR2 SMNVEV (reference sequence). Here the CDR3 DNA reads TGTGCCAGCAGTTCGAACAGGGGGCGAGGAAACACCATATATTTT. The encoded protein is CASSSNRGRGNTIYF.

This clone appeared once. The chain recombines TRBV11-2 with TRBJ1-2; D might be TRBD1 (5 bases). Trimming cost V 3 bases and J 2 bases, with 7 bases left between them. Looked up from germline, CDR1 is SGHAT and CDR2 is FQNNGV. This CDR3 is built from 13 residues. This CDR3 reads CASSFGGNYGYTF. The CDR3 DNA sequence: TGTGCCAGCAGCTTCGGGGGAAACTATGGCTACACCTTC.

As for this clone: At one of its ends the junction is not consistent with the germline gene, which may arise from a read error. The chain has TRBV5-1 and TRBJ2-1; 14 positions match TRBD2. The CDR3 consists of 15 residues. Per the germline V gene, CDR1 is SGHRS and CDR2 is YFSETQ. This CDR3 reads CASSLGTSGSDEQFF. CDR3 sequence (DNA): TGCGCCAGCAGTTTGGGGACTAGCGGGAGCGATGAGCAGTTCTTC.

The CDR3 protein is CASSFQGSGGRSNEQFF. The CDR3 DNA sequence: TGTGCCAGCAGCTTTCAAGGAAGTGGCGGGAGATCTAATGAGCAGTTCTTC. V gene TRBV5-8 combines with J gene TRBJ2-1; 7 bases fit TRBD2. Germline V gives CDR1 SGHTS, CDR2 YDEGEE. Trimming cost V 2 bases and J 7 bases; bases outside gene matches: 15. The length of the CDR3 is 17 residues.

This chain joins TRBV28 and TRBJ1-4; 7 positions agree with TRBD1. J was trimmed by 6 bases and V by 5 bases; bases with no gene match: 6. CDR1 and CDR2 (germline): MDHEN, SYDVKM. This CDR3 contains 14 residues. The CDR3 spells CASSPRDRYEKLFF. The CDR3 DNA reads as TGTGCCAGCAGTCCCCGGGACAGATATGAAAAACTGTTTTTT.